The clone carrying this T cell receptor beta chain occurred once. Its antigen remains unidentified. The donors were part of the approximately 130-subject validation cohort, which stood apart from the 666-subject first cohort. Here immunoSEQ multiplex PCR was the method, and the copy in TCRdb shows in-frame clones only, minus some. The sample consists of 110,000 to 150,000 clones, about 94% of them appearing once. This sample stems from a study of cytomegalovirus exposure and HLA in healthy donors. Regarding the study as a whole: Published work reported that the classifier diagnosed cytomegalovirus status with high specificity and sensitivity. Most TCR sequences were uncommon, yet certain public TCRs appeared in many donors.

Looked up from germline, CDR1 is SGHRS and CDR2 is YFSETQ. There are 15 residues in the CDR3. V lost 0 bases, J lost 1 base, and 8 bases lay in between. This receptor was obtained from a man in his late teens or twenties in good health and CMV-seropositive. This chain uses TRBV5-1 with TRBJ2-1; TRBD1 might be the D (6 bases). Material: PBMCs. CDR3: CASSLEGGSYNEQFF. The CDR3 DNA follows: TGCGCCAGCAGCTTGGAAGGGGGTTCCTACAATGAGCAGTTCTTC.